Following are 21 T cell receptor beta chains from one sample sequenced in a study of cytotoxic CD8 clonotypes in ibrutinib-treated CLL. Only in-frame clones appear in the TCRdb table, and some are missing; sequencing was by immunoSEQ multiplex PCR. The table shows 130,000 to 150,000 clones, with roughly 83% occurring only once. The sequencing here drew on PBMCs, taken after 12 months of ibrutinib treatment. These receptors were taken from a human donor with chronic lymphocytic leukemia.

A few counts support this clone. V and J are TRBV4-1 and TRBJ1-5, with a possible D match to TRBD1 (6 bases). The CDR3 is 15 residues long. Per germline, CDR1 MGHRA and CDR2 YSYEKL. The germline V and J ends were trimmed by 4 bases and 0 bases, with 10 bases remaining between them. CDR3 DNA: TGCGCCAGCAGCCCCCAGGACAGTAGCAATCAGCCCCAGCATTTT. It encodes CASSPQDSSNQPQHF.

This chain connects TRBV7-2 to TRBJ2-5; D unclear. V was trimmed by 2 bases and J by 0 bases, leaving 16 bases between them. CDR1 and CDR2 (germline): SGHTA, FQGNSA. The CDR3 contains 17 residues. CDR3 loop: CASSLSPIWTYQETQYF. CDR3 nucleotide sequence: TGTGCCAGCAGCTTATCCCCTATATGGACGTACCAAGAGACCCAGTACTTC.

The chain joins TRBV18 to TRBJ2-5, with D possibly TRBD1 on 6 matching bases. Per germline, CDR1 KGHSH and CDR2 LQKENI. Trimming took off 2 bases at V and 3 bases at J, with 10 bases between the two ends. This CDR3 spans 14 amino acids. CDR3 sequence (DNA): TGTGCCAGCTCACCAGGACAGAGAGAAGAGACCCAGTACTTC. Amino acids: CASSPGQREETQYF.

The CDR3 DNA reads TGTGCCAGCAGCCCGCTACTGGACAGGCTAGGAGGCCACACCTTC. Encoded protein: CASSPLLDRLGGHTF. The chain has TRBV5-8 and TRBJ1-2; 7 bases are shared with TRBD1. Germline CDR1 is SGHTS and CDR2 is YDEGEE. With V trimmed by 4 bases and J by 12 bases, 18 bases remained unmatched. The CDR3 runs to 15 residues.

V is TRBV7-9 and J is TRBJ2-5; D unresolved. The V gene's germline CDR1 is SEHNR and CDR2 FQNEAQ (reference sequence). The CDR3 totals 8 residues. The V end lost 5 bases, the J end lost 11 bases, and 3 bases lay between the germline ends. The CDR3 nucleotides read TGTGCCAGCAGCCTACAGTACTTC. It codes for CASSLQYF.

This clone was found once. The CDR3 bases are TGTGCCAGCAGTGCTTTTCAGCCCCAGCATTTT. Encoded protein: CASSAFQPQHF. The chain uses TRBV6-5 and TRBJ1-5; the D is unclear. V was clipped by 5 bases and J by 6 bases, with 5 bases between them. The germline V gene encodes CDR1 MNHEY and CDR2 SVGAGI. The CDR3 runs to 11 residues.

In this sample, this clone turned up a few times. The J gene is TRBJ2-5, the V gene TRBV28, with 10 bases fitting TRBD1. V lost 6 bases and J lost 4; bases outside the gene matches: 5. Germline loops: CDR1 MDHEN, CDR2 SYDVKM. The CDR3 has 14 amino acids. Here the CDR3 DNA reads TGTGCCAGCAGACTATGGACAGGGGGAGAGACCCAGTACTTC. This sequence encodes CASRLWTGGETQYF.

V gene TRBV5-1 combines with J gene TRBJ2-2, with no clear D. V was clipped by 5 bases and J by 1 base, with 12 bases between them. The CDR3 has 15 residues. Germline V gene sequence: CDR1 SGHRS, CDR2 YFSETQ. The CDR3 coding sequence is TGCGCCAGCAGGATAATCAAGGGGAACACCGGGGAGCTGTTTTTT. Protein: CASRIIKGNTGELFF.

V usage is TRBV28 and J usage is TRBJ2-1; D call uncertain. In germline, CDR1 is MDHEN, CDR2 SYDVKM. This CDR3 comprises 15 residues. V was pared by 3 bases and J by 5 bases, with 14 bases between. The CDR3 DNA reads TGTGCCAGCAGTTTTCCGGAGAAATCCCACAATGAGCAGTTCTTC. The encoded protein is CASSFPEKSHNEQFF.

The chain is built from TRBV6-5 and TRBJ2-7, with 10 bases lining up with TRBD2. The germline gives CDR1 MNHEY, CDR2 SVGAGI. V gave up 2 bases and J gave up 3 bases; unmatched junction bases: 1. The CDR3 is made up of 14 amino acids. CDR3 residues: CASSYASGSYEQYF. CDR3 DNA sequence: TGTGCCAGCAGTTACGCTAGCGGGAGCTACGAGCAGTACTTC.

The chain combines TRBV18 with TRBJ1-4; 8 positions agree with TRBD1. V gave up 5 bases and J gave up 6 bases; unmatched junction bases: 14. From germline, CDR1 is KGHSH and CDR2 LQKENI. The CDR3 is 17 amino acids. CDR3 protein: CASSRGTGGDSDEKLFF. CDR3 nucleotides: TGTGCCAGCTCAAGAGGGACAGGCGGCGACTCTGATGAAAAACTGTTTTTT.

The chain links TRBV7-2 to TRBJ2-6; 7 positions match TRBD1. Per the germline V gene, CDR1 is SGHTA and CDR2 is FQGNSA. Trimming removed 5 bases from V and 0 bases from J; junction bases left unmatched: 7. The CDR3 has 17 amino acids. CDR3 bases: TGTGCCAGCAGCCCCTCGACAGGGAACTCTGGGGCCAACGTCCTGACTTTC. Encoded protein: CASSPSTGNSGANVLTF.

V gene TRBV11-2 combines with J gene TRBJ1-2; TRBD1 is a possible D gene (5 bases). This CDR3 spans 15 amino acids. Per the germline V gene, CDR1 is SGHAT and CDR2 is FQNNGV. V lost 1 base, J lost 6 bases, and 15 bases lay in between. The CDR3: CASSLGGDPRHGYTF. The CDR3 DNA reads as TGTGCCAGCAGCTTAGGGGGGGACCCTCGCCATGGCTACACCTTC.

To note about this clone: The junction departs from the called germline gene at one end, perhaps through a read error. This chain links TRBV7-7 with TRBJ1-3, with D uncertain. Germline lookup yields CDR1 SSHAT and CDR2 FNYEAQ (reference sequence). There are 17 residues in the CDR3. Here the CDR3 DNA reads TGTGCTAGCAGCTTTTTAGTACGGAGGATTTCTGGAAACACCATATATTTT. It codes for CASSFLVRRISGNTIYF.

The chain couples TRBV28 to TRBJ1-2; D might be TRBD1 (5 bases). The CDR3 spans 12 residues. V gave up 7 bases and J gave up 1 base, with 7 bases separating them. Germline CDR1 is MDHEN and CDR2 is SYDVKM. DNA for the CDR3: TGTGCCAGCAAACAGGTTAACTATGGCTACACCTTC. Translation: CASKQVNYGYTF.

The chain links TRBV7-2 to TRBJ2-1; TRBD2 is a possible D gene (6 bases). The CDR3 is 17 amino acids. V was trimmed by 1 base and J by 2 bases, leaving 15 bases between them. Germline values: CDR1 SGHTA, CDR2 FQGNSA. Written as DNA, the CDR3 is TGTGCCAGCAGCTTAGTTGGGACTGGGGACGCCTACAATGAGCAGTTCTTC. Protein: CASSLVGTGDAYNEQFF.

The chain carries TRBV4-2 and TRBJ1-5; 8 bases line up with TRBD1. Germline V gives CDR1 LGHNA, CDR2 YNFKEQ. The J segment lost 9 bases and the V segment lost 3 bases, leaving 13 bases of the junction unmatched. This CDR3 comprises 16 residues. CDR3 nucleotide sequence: TGTGCCAGCAGCCAGCCGACAGGGGTAGGCTCATTGCCCCAGCATTTT. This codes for CASSQPTGVGSLPQHF.

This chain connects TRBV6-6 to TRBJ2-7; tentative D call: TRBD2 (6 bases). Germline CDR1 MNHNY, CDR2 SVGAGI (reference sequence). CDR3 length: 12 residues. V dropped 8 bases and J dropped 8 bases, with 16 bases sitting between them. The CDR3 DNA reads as TGTGCCAGCCGGGAAAGTGGGACTCAGCAGTACTTC. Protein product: CASRESGTQQYF.

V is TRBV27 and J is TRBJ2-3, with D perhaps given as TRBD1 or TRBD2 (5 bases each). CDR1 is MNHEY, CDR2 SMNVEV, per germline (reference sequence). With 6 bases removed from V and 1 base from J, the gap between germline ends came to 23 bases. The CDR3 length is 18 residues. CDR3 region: CASRFREAVGSGTDTQYF. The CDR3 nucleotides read TGTGCCAGCAGGTTCAGGGAAGCGGTCGGTAGCGGCACAGATACGCAGTATTTT.

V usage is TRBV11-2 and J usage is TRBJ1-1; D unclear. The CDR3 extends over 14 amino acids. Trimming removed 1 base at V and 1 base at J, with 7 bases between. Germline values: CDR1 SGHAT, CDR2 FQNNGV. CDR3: CASSLAPRNTEAFF. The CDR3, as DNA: TGTGCCAGCAGCTTAGCCCCCAGGAACACTGAAGCTTTCTTT.

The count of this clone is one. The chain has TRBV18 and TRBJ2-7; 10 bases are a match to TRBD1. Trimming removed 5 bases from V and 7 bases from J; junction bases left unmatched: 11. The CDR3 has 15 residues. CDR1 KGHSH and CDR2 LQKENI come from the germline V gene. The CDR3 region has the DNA TGTGCCAGCTCAACAACCGGGACAGGGGAGTTGGAGCAGTACTTC. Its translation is CASSTTGTGELEQYF.